The entry below gives a single T cell receptor beta chain sequence along with its context. Antigen: not known. This entry belongs to a study of PD-1 blockade in classical Hodgkin lymphoma. Study conclusions and caveats: Diversity similar to that of newly diagnosed patients was seen at baseline in complete responders. Still unresolved is the cause of the repertoire differences, which may be disease activity or prior therapy. The study reported lower baseline TCR diversity in newly diagnosed patients than in healthy donors. Exclusion was applied to patients who started nivolumab under 1 year after ASCT.

Time point here: cycle 4 day 1 (C4D1), after around six weeks of nivolumab. Each and every patient relapsed after autologous stem cell transplantation, and patients got differing brentuximab vedotin exposure. With magnetic negative selection, CD4+ T cells were purified from PBMCs that had been thawed. Profiling relied on immunoSEQ multiplex PCR, and the TCRdb table lists in-frame clones only, not all of them. The sample records about 30,000 clones, about 82% being singletons. Here the sequenced sample was CD4+ T cells from blood, taken before the fourth cycle of nivolumab. The TCR sequence derives from a human donor with classical Hodgkin lymphoma.

CDR3 loop: CASTRDHYGYTF. CDR3 sequence (DNA): TGTGCCAGCACCCGGGACCATTATGGCTACACCTTC. The genes are TRBV9 and TRBJ1-2, with TRBD1 as a possible D gene (5 bases). There are 12 residues in the CDR3. The V end was cut by 6 bases, the J end by 5 bases, with 11 bases between. Germline values: CDR1 SGDLS, CDR2 YYNGEE.